This T cell receptor (beta chain) was profiled in a study of shared clonotypes between healthy human individuals. Study-level information: With ages of 18 to 49, the donors were two women and three men. Every donor yielded three CD4 naive, three CD4 memory, two CD8 naive and one CD8 memory plate.

TCRdb's copy holds only in-frame clones and misses some; the assay was immunoSEQ multiplex PCR. The profile shows more than 550,000 clones, about 92% of them singletons. The germline CDR1 and CDR2 sequences are MNHEY and SVGAGI. The V and J ends lost 2 bases and 1 base respectively, with 12 bases between them. This CDR3 contains 15 residues. On this clone: Antigen: not known.

Study conclusions and caveats: Clonotypes which were not shared had lower generation probabilities than clonotypes that all four donors shared.

Donors, healthy HIV-negative adults, lacked recent acute infections or vaccinations. The chain links TRBV6-5 to TRBJ2-7; weak D call: TRBD2 (6 bases). Source material: memory CD8+ T cells from PBMCs. The subset is: CD45RO+ cells pooled with CCR7-negative TemRA cells. The sequence was collected from a man younger than 30 in good health. Some clones in this sample may be carry-over from other donors' samples. The CDR3 sequence: CASSYGSGASYEQYF. The CDR3 nucleotides are TGTGCCAGCAGTTACGGATCGGGAGCATCCTACGAGCAGTACTTC.